Following are 27 T cell receptor beta chains from one sample sequenced in a study of blood T cell repertoires in COVID-19. Here immunoSEQ multiplex PCR was the method, and the copy in TCRdb shows in-frame clones only, minus some. The repertoire holds roughly 340,000 clones, with 80% to 90% as singletons. Sample: PBMCs or T cells enriched from blood (not recorded which). Receptors were obtained from a man between 18 and 35 years old who had recovered from COVID-19.

The CDR3 sequence is CASSQAGLTSGGSDEQFF. The CDR3 DNA sequence: TGTGCCAGCAGCCAAGCCGGCCTGACTAGCGGGGGGTCCGATGAGCAGTTCTTC. V and J are TRBV3-1 (or the pseudogene TRBV3-2) and TRBJ2-1; 13 bases are a match to TRBD2. The V gene's germline CDR1 is LGHDT and CDR2 YNNKEL (reference sequence). V was clipped by 1 base and J by 8 bases; unmatched bases: 11. This CDR3 contains 18 residues.

The V call is TRBV2, the J call TRBJ1-2, with no clear D. Germline lookup yields CDR1 SNHLY and CDR2 FYNNEI. There are 14 residues in the CDR3. V was pared by 2 bases and J by 0 bases, with 7 bases between. CDR3: CASSEWRSNYGYTF. CDR3 sequence (DNA): TGTGCCAGCAGTGAATGGCGGTCTAACTATGGCTACACCTTC.

The chain employs TRBV18 and TRBJ2-5, with D possibly being TRBD2 (5 bases). The V and J ends lost 6 bases and 5 bases respectively, with 13 bases between them. Germline V gene sequence: CDR1 KGHSH, CDR2 LQKENI. The CDR3 contains 13 residues. The CDR3 coding sequence is TGTGCCAGCTCGGCGGGTTCATTGGAGACCCAGTACTTC. It yields the protein CASSAGSLETQYF.

This chain uses TRBV7-9 with TRBJ2-7, with TRBD2 matching 7 bases. Germline V gene sequence: CDR1 SEHNR, CDR2 FQNEAQ (reference sequence). This CDR3 region has 15 residues. Trimming took 1 base from V and 2 from J; bases not matched to a gene: 5. Written as DNA, the CDR3 is TGTGCCAGCAGCTTAGTGTCCGCGGGGGCCTACGAGCAGTACTTC. Its translation is CASSLVSAGAYEQYF.

This chain joins TRBV5-6 and TRBJ2-5; 9 bases match TRBD2. This CDR3 comprises 15 residues. Trimming cost V 7 bases and J 2 bases; bases outside gene matches: 9. Germline V gives CDR1 SGHDT, CDR2 YYEEEE. CDR3 protein: CASGEASGTQETQYF. Written as DNA, the CDR3 is TGTGCCAGCGGAGAGGCTAGCGGGACTCAAGAGACCCAGTACTTC.

This chain links TRBV30 with TRBJ1-1; unclear D gene. The CDR3 covers 13 residues. CDR1 and CDR2 from the germline V gene are GTSNPN and SVGIG (reference sequence). V lost 0 bases to trimming and J lost 6 bases, with 11 bases between them. Here the CDR3 reads CAWSVSGKAEAFF. The CDR3 region has the DNA TGTGCCTGGAGTGTATCGGGTAAGGCTGAAGCTTTCTTT.

This sequence joins TRBV30 and TRBJ1-5, with 10 bases identical to TRBD1. This CDR3 contains 16 residues. From germline, CDR1 is GTSNPN and CDR2 SVGIG (reference sequence). V shed 3 bases and J 9 bases; nucleotides not matched to a gene: 14. The CDR3 protein is CAWSRPLTGGIGPQHF. The CDR3 nucleotides are TGTGCCTGGAGCCGGCCCCTGACAGGGGGCATTGGGCCCCAGCATTTT.

The rearrangement joins TRBV6-6 to TRBJ1-2, with 7 bases lining up with TRBD1. V was clipped by 5 bases and J by 0 bases; unmatched bases: 12. Germline CDR1 is MNHNY and CDR2 is SVGAGI (reference sequence). The length of the CDR3 is 17 residues. The CDR3 reads CASSPPGQSLPNYGYTF. The CDR3 DNA follows: TGTGCCAGCAGTCCCCCGGGACAGTCTCTCCCTAACTATGGCTACACCTTC.

Only one count was recorded for this clone. J is TRBJ1-2 and V is TRBV7-9; D not resolved. The CDR3 loop spans 15 amino acids. The ends were cut back, 5 bases at V and 8 bases at J, with 21 bases in the middle. Germline-derived CDR1 and CDR2 are SEHNR and FQNEAQ (reference sequence). The chain's CDR3 is CASSQLAGDHEGYTF. CDR3 nucleotides: TGTGCCAGCAGCCAATTAGCCGGGGATCATGAGGGCTACACCTTC.

V gene TRBV9 combines with J gene TRBJ2-7, with TRBD1 identical over 9 bases. The CDR3 runs 15 residues. Per germline, CDR1 SGDLS and CDR2 YYNGEE. V lost 3 bases and J lost 2; bases outside the gene matches: 6. The CDR3 DNA reads TGTGCCAGCAGCGCGGGACAGGGTGAGACCTACGAGCAGTACTTC. This codes for CASSAGQGETYEQYF.

This clone was seen only once. This CDR3 is CASSQDRAGGSEKLFF. The CDR3 region has the DNA TGCGCCAGCAGCCAAGATCGGGCAGGGGGGAGTGAAAAACTGTTTTTT. The chain links TRBV4-3 to TRBJ1-4; 7 bases align to TRBD1. Trimming cost V 0 bases and J 7 bases; bases outside gene matches: 8. This CDR3 has 16 amino acids. Germline assignment: CDR1 LGHNA and CDR2 YSLEER.

The rearrangement links TRBV3-1 (or the pseudogene TRBV3-2) to TRBJ1-1, with D uncertain. The germline CDR1 and CDR2 sequences are LGHDT and YNNKEL (reference sequence). Trimming stripped 1 base from V and 5 bases from J, with 11 bases between. The CDR3 length is 14 residues. CDR3 bases: TGTGCCAGCAGCCAAGGTGTGGGAGGGACTGAAGCTTTCTTT. It codes for CASSQGVGGTEAFF.

The chain is built from TRBV13 and TRBJ2-3; D perhaps matches TRBD2 (7 bases). The CDR3 extends over 16 amino acids. From germline, CDR1 is PRHDT and CDR2 FYEKMQ (reference sequence). V lost 4 bases and J 0 bases, leaving 14 bases between the germline ends. CDR3 region: CASSSSGGRSTDTQYF. In DNA, the CDR3 is TGTGCCAGCAGCTCCTCGGGGGGCCGGAGCACAGATACGCAGTATTTT.

V gene TRBV5-1 combines with J gene TRBJ2-7; TRBD1 might be the D (6 bases). Germline lookup yields CDR1 SGHRS and CDR2 YFSETQ. This CDR3 contains 15 residues. The V end lost 4 bases, the J end lost 0 bases, and 14 bases lay between the germline ends. The CDR3 is CASSPTGSSSYEQYF. CDR3 sequence (DNA): TGCGCCAGCAGCCCTACAGGGTCGAGCTCCTACGAGCAGTACTTC. The full variable domain, with the rest looked up from reference TRBV5-1 and TRBJ2-7, is KAGVTQTPRYLIKTRGQQVTLSCSPISGHRSVSWYQQTPGQGLQFLFEYFSETQRNKGNFPGRFSGRQFSNSRSEMNVSTLELGDSALYLCASSPTGSSSYEQYFGPGTRLTVT.

The chain links TRBV9 to TRBJ2-3; 10 nucleotides align to TRBD2. Germline trimming cut 3 bases from V and 5 bases from J; bases unmatched to any gene: 9. The V gene's germline CDR1 is SGDLS and CDR2 YYNGEE. The CDR3 contains 16 residues. The CDR3 reads CASSAGRSGGQDTQYF. DNA for the CDR3: TGTGCCAGCAGCGCTGGGCGTAGCGGGGGGCAAGATACGCAGTATTTT.

About this clone: Distinct nucleotide sequences in the sample also encode this CDR3. The V gene is TRBV3-1 (or the pseudogene TRBV3-2), the J gene TRBJ1-1, with D unclear. The length of the CDR3 is 13 residues. V lost 4 bases to trimming and J lost 3 bases, with 9 bases between them. Germline CDR1 reads LGHDT; CDR2 reads YNNKEL (reference sequence). CDR3 in DNA: TGTGCCAGCAGCCCGGGCGGGGACACTGAAGCTTTCTTT. Encoded protein: CASSPGGDTEAFF.

The chain is built from TRBV5-1 and TRBJ2-7; D perhaps matches TRBD1 (5 bases). CDR1 is SGHRS, CDR2 YFSETQ, per germline. The CDR3 extends over 16 amino acids. Trimming stripped 2 bases from V and 1 base from J, with 16 bases between. This CDR3 is CASSLGVGATSYEQYF. The CDR3, as DNA: TGCGCCAGCAGCTTAGGTGTTGGGGCGACATCCTACGAGCAGTACTTC.

The genes are TRBV5-4 and TRBJ2-1, with 7 bases identical to TRBD2. The V segment lost 1 base and the J segment 0 bases; nucleotides outside the gene matches: 4. CDR3 length equals 16 residues. Looked up from germline, CDR1 is SGHNT and CDR2 is YYREEE (reference sequence). CDR3 sequence (DNA): TGTGCCAGCAGCTTGCGCGGGAGTAGCTCCTACAATGAGCAGTTCTTC. Residues: CASSLRGSSSYNEQFF.

The chain has TRBV5-1 and TRBJ2-5, with TRBD2 identical over 7 bases. In germline, CDR1 is SGHRS, CDR2 YFSETQ. There are 15 residues in the CDR3. The V gene end was trimmed by 1 base and the J gene end by 2 bases; junction bases not matched to a gene: 5. CDR3 sequence (DNA): TGCGCCAGCAGCTTGCACGCGGGAGCTCAAGAGACCCAGTACTTC. Translating gives CASSLHAGAQETQYF. The whole variable domain, remainder taken from reference TRBV5-1 and TRBJ2-5, is KAGVTQTPRYLIKTRGQQVTLSCSPISGHRSVSWYQQTPGQGLQFLFEYFSETQRNKGNFPGRFSGRQFSNSRSEMNVSTLELGDSALYLCASSLHAGAQETQYFGPGTRLLVL.

This chain joins TRBV7-9 and TRBJ2-7; D gene ambiguous. V was cut by 3 bases and J by 0 bases, with 9 bases left in between. The CDR3 is 14 residues long. Looked up from germline, CDR1 is SEHNR and CDR2 is FQNEAQ (reference sequence). The CDR3 is CASSLVSDSYEQYF. The DNA of the CDR3 is TGTGCCAGCAGCTTGGTGTCAGACTCCTACGAGCAGTACTTC.

The V call is TRBV14, the J call TRBJ2-5, with 7 positions matching TRBD2. This CDR3 has 17 amino acids. CDR1 and CDR2 from the germline V gene are SGHDN and FVKESK. After removal of 5 bases from V and 4 bases from J, the junction contained 16 bases not matched to a gene. This CDR3 is CASSVRKFGTTRETQYF. CDR3 DNA: TGTGCCAGCAGCGTGCGAAAATTCGGGACTACTCGAGAGACCCAGTACTTC.

The J gene is TRBJ1-1, the V gene TRBV3-1 (or the pseudogene TRBV3-2); 8 bases line up with TRBD1. CDR3 length: 20 residues. Trimming at V came to 1 base and at J to 3 bases, leaving 19 bases not matched to a gene. The V gene's germline CDR1 is LGHDT and CDR2 YNNKEL (reference sequence). Here the CDR3 reads CASSQVTFDRGLSGYTEAFF. CDR3 coding DNA: TGTGCCAGCAGCCAAGTTACCTTTGACAGGGGCCTAAGTGGTTACACTGAAGCTTTCTTT.

The V and J genes are TRBV9 and TRBJ2-2, with D possibly matching TRBD2 (5 bases). The V and J ends lost 2 bases and 4 bases respectively, with 6 bases between them. Germline CDR1 is SGDLS and CDR2 is YYNGEE. The CDR3 length is 13 residues. The DNA of the CDR3 is TGTGCCAGCAGCGTGGGGAGCACCGGGGAGCTGTTTTTT. This codes for CASSVGSTGELFF.

The chain has TRBV7-9 and TRBJ2-1, with D hard to call. Germline V gene sequence: CDR1 SEHNR, CDR2 FQNEAQ (reference sequence). CDR3 length: 14 residues. Trimming stripped 3 bases from V and 4 bases from J, with 10 bases between. CDR3 sequence: CASSFLANYNEQFF. CDR3 nucleotide sequence: TGTGCCAGCAGCTTCCTTGCTAATTACAATGAGCAGTTCTTC.

The rearrangement links TRBV28 to TRBJ2-3, with D possibly TRBD1 on 5 matching bases. The length of the CDR3 is 13 residues. Germline loops: CDR1 MDHEN, CDR2 SYDVKM. V was clipped by 9 bases and J by 4 bases, with 14 bases between them. CDR3 protein: CASGHNMADTQYF. Here the CDR3 DNA reads TGTGCCAGTGGACACAATATGGCAGATACGCAGTATTTT. The entire variable domain, with the rest obtained from reference TRBV28 and TRBJ2-3, is as follows: DVKVTQSSRYLVKRTGEKVFLECVQDMDHENMFWYRQDPGLGLRLIYFSYDVKMKEKGDIPEGYSVSREKKERFSLILESASTNQTSMYLCASGHNMADTQYFGPGTRLTVL.

The chain couples TRBV4-3 to TRBJ2-2; TRBD2 aligns across 7 bases. The CDR3 contains 16 residues. J gave up 7 bases and V 2 bases, and 10 bases lay outside the gene matches. Germline lookup yields CDR1 LGHNA and CDR2 YSLEER. The CDR3 spells CASSQTWTSVSGELFF. The CDR3 nucleotides are TGCGCCAGCAGCCAAACTTGGACTAGTGTAAGCGGGGAGCTGTTTTTT.

This chain links TRBV27 with TRBJ1-6; D remains unclear. This CDR3 is 12 amino acids long. From germline, CDR1 is MNHEY and CDR2 SMNVEV (reference sequence). V dropped 4 bases and J dropped 14 bases, with 12 bases sitting between them. The CDR3 sequence: CASSSPSTALHF. The DNA for the CDR3 is TGTGCCAGCAGTTCCCCATCCACGGCCCTCCACTTT.